This entry is about one TCR beta chain. A read error may produce the germline difference seen at one junction end. This sample was included in a study of blood T cells in healthy people across ages. Primers used in a second PCR of roughly 7 to 12 cycles were a sample-barcoded 5' primer and a J-beta primer mix. In TCRdb, the 5' RACE reads were re-called with MiXCR into one record per CDR3 protein. This sample has fewer than 1.5 million distinct CDR3 sequences, with 42% found just once. The specimen was blood. The clonotype originates from a woman aged 18 to 35 in good health.

The CDR3 DNA reads as TGTGCCAGCAGTGACCGGGGGTTCGCAAATTCACCCCTCTACTTT. Protein sequence: CASSDRGFANSPLYF. The chain employs TRBV7-9 and TRBJ1-6, with D perhaps matching TRBD1 (5 bases). Per the germline V gene, CDR1 is SEHNR and CDR2 is FQNEAQ (reference sequence). This CDR3 is 15 amino acids long. The full variable domain, its missing parts supplied by reference TRBV7-9 and TRBJ1-6, is DTGVSQNPRHKITKRGQNVTFRCDPISEHNRLYWYRQTLGQGPEFLTYFQNEAQLEKSRLLSDRFSAERPKGSFSTLEIQRTEQGDSAMYLCASSDRGFANSPLYFGNGTRLTVT.